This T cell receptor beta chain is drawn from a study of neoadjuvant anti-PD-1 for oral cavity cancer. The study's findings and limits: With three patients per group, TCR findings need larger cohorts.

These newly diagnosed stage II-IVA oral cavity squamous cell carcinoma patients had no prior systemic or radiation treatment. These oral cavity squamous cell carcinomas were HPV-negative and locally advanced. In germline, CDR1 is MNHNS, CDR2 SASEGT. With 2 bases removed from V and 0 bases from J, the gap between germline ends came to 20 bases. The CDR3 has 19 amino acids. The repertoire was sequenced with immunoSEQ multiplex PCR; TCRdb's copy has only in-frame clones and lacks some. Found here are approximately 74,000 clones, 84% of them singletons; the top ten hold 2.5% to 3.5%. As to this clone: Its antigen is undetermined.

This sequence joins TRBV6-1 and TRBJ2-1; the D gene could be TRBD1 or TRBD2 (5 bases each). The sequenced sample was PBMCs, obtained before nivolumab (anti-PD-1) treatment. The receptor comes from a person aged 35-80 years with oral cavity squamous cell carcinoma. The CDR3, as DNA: TGTGCCAGCAGTGAACGGGGTCACTGGGGACCGAGCTCCTACAATGAGCAGTTCTTC. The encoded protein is CASSERGHWGPSSYNEQFF.